These 17 T cell receptor beta chains were sequenced from one sample in a study of regulatory T cells in long-lasting Graves disease. Arm-PCR of CDR3 regions and iRepertoire HTBI primers were used to build TCR beta libraries. TCRdb recomputed calls from the multiplex PCR reads with MiXCR, one row per CDR3 protein. Of under 500,000 distinct CDR3 sequences detected, around 21% appear once; the ten largest clones hold 7.8%. The time point was: persistent/refractory GD, antithyroid drugs over 5 years with positive TRAb. The TCR library was made from RNA extracted from PBMCs. The sequenced sample was peripheral blood mononuclear cells (PBMCs), obtained when the disease was refractory, from a patient treated with antithyroid drugs. The receptor set was obtained from a female donor with Graves disease.

This clonotype was seen at least ten times. The chain links TRBV7-8 to TRBJ2-2; D ambiguous. The CDR3 totals 14 residues. Germline CDR1 SGHVS, CDR2 FQNEAQ. V lost 2 bases and J 7 bases, leaving 11 bases between the germline ends. In DNA, the CDR3 is TGTGCCAGCAGCTTACCCAACTGGGGCGGGGAGCTGTTTTTT. The encoded protein is CASSLPNWGGELFF.

This clonotype was detected ten times or more. The gene calls are TRBV28 and TRBJ1-5; no firm D call. Germline V gene data show CDR1 as MDHEN and CDR2 as SYDVKM. Trimming removed 4 bases from V and 0 bases from J, with 10 bases in between. The CDR3 extends over 15 amino acids. In DNA form, the CDR3 reads TGTGCCAGCAGTTCGGTAACACCTAGCAATCAGCCCCAGCATTTT. It is translated as CASSSVTPSNQPQHF.

This clonotype occurred many times. The chain employs TRBV2 and TRBJ1-2; the D is unclear. The length of the CDR3 is 14 residues. CDR1 SNHLY and CDR2 FYNNEI come from the germline V gene. Trimming removed 7 bases from V and 0 bases from J, with 12 bases in between. The CDR3: CASKWVLANYGYTF. CDR3 DNA sequence: TGTGCCAGCAAGTGGGTCCTAGCTAACTATGGCTACACCTTC.

This clonotype was counted many times. The chain links TRBV6-2 or TRBV6-3 to TRBJ1-2; 9 bases align to TRBD1. CDR3 length equals 15 residues. Trimming took 7 bases from V and 6 from J; bases not matched to a gene: 12. The germline V gene has CDR1 MNHEY and CDR2 SVGEGT. CDR3 sequence (DNA): TGTGCCAGCACCGTCCCGGGACAGGGTTTGGATGGCTACACCTTC. This translates into CASTVPGQGLDGYTF.

V gene TRBV10-3 combines with J gene TRBJ2-5; 9 bases map to TRBD1. This CDR3 is built from 13 residues. J gave up 3 bases and V 6 bases, and 2 bases lay outside the gene matches. CDR1 ENHRY and CDR2 SYGVKD come from the germline V gene. Written as DNA, the CDR3 is TGTGCCATCAGGGACAGGGGAGAAGAGACCCAGTACTTC. Protein: CAIRDRGEETQYF.

This clonotype was recorded at least ten times. The V call is TRBV5-5, the J call TRBJ2-5, with unresolved D. The V end was cut by 0 bases, the J end by 7 bases, with 7 bases between. The germline CDR1 and CDR2 sequences are SGHKS and YYEKEE (reference sequence). CDR3 length: 12 residues. The CDR3 spells CASSLAVGTQYF. For the CDR3, the DNA is TGTGCCAGCAGCTTGGCGGTAGGGACCCAGTACTTC.

The rearrangement joins TRBV5-1 to TRBJ2-2, with 7 bases aligning to TRBD2. CDR3 length: 14 residues. V shed 4 bases, J shed 5 bases, and the junction held 5 bases outside the gene matches. CDR1 SGHRS and CDR2 YFSETQ come from the germline V gene. Written as DNA, the CDR3 is TGCGCCAGCAGCCCGAGCGGGATTACCGGGGAGCTGTTTTTT. Translated: CASSPSGITGELFF.

A few counts support this clonotype. The rearrangement links TRBV2 to TRBJ1-5; D may be TRBD1 (5 bases). The CDR3 runs 15 residues. V lost 6 bases, J lost 5 bases, and 17 bases lay in between. Germline assignment: CDR1 SNHLY and CDR2 FYNNEI. CDR3 bases: TGTGCCAGCAGCTCCTGGGGGAGGGGTCATCAGCCCCAGCATTTT. Its translation: CASSSWGRGHQPQHF.

The genes are TRBV2 and TRBJ1-5, with D maybe TRBD2 (7 bases). Matching the DNA end better, TRBJ2-3 makes the J call doubtful. The CDR3 extends over 15 amino acids. Germline loops: CDR1 SNHLY, CDR2 FYNNEI. The CDR3, as DNA: TGTGCCAGCAGTGTCGAAGGGGGAGGGAGTCAGCCCCAGTATTTT. Translation: CASSVEGGGSQPQYF.

This clonotype was counted at least ten times. This sequence joins TRBV28 and TRBJ2-2; weak D call: TRBD2 (7 bases). This CDR3 has 15 amino acids. CDR1 is MDHEN and CDR2 is SYDVKM in the germline V gene. V lost 5 bases to trimming and J lost 2 bases, with 12 bases between them. DNA for the CDR3: TGTGCCAGCAGTCCAGCGGGACAAAACACCGGGGAGCTGTTTTTT. It yields the protein CASSPAGQNTGELFF.

The chain uses TRBV25-1 and TRBJ2-1; 12 positions agree with TRBD2. The CDR3 totals 14 residues. Germline CDR1 reads MGHDK; CDR2 reads SYGVNS. The CDR3 loop is CATSGRGATNEQFF. The CDR3 bases are TGTGCGACTAGCGGGAGAGGGGCGACCAATGAGCAGTTCTTC.

The chain uses TRBV18 and TRBJ2-7; 9 nucleotides match TRBD2. The CDR3 has 15 residues. J lost 4 bases, V lost 6 bases, and 10 bases had no gene match. Germline CDR1 and CDR2: KGHSH and LQKENI. DNA of the CDR3: TGTGCCAGCTCGCCTCCGGGACTAGCTCTGTACGAGCAGTACTTC. Its translation is CASSPPGLALYEQYF. Based on the CDR3 plus reference TRBV18 and TRBJ2-7, the full variable domain is NAGVMQNPRHLVRRRGQEARLRCSPMKGHSHVYWYRQLPEEGLKFMVYLQKENIIDESGMPKERFSAEFPKEGPSILRIQQVVRGDSAAYFCASSPPGLALYEQYFGPGTRLTVT.

This chain connects TRBV9 to TRBJ2-1; D possibly corresponds to TRBD1 (8 bases). CDR1 is SGDLS, CDR2 YYNGEE, per germline. With 3 bases removed from V and 9 bases from J, the gap between germline ends came to 19 bases. CDR3 length: 15 residues. This chain's CDR3 is CASSGYRGGGLEQFF. The CDR3 coding sequence is TGTGCCAGCAGCGGATACAGGGGGGGGGGCCTTGAGCAGTTCTTC. Full variable domain (remainder filled in from reference TRBV9 and TRBJ2-1): DSGVTQTPKHLITATGQRVTLRCSPRSGDLSVYWYQQSLDQGLQFLIQYYNGEERAKGNILERFSAQQFPDLHSELNLSSLELGDSALYFCASSGYRGGGLEQFFGPGTRLTVL.

V and J are TRBV20-1 and TRBJ1-1; 8 bases agree with TRBD1. V lost 0 bases to trimming and J lost 11 bases; unmatched junction nucleotides: 17. Germline-derived CDR1 and CDR2 are DFQATT and SNEGSKA (reference sequence). The CDR3 contains 16 residues. CDR3 in DNA: TGCAGTGCTAGAGATTACGCAGGGGGCTTAGGAGTGATGGCTTTCTTT. Protein product: CSARDYAGGLGVMAFF.

This clonotype was picked up a small number of times. This sequence joins TRBV19 and TRBJ1-1, with TRBD1 identical over 7 bases. The ends lost 7 bases at V and 10 bases at J; junction bases unmatched: 6. Germline lookup yields CDR1 LNHDA and CDR2 SQIVND (reference sequence). There are 11 residues in the CDR3. CDR3 DNA sequence: TGTGCCAGTACCGAACAGGGGCGAGCTTTCTTT. It codes for CASTEQGRAFF.

Ten or more counts support this clonotype. The chain links TRBV2 to TRBJ2-4, with 10 nucleotides matching TRBD2. The germline gives CDR1 SNHLY, CDR2 FYNNEI. This CDR3 is 17 amino acids long. V shed 3 bases, J shed 2 bases, and the junction held 7 bases outside the gene matches. CDR3 bases: TGTGCCAGCAGTGACCCAGCGGGAGGGGCAACCAAAAACATTCAGTACTTC. Translated, it gives CASSDPAGGATKNIQYF.

This clonotype was observed a handful of times. V is TRBV30 and J is TRBJ1-1, with D perhaps TRBD1 (6 bases). CDR3 size: 14 residues. Germline lookup yields CDR1 GTSNPN and CDR2 SVGIG (reference sequence). The ends were cut back, 3 bases at V and 6 bases at J, with 17 bases in the middle. This chain's CDR3 is CAWRATGTGAEAFF. The CDR3 coding sequence is TGTGCCTGGAGAGCCACAGGGACGGGCGCTGAAGCTTTCTTT.